This T cell receptor beta chain originates from a study of regulatory T cells in long-lasting Graves disease. Sequencing libraries for TCR beta were prepared with iRepertoire HTBI primers and Arm-PCR of CDR3 regions. TCRdb reprocessed the multiplex PCR reads with MiXCR, giving one entry per CDR3 protein. The sample holds about 430,000 distinct CDR3 sequences, about 15% seen once. This clonotype was counted ten times or more. Time point meaning: newly diagnosed GD, antithyroid drugs for less than 3 months. PBMC-extracted RNA yielded the TCR library. These data also featured in a second study, about T cells in Graves' hyperthyroidism and ophthalmopathy. That study adds: On the basis of clinical symptoms, serum thyroxine and TRAb, thyroid ultrasound and orbital computed tomography, diagnoses were made.

This clonotype was obtained from a woman aged 40 to 50 with Graves disease. Specimen: peripheral blood mononuclear cells (PBMCs), collected at new diagnosis, from a patient treated with antithyroid drugs.

The CDR3 DNA is TGTGCCAGCAGTTACGGGGGACAGGGGGTGACCGAGCAGTACTTC. Protein: CASSYGGQGVTEQYF. The J gene is TRBJ2-7, the V gene TRBV6-2 or TRBV6-3, with TRBD1 matching 11 bases. The CDR3 runs 15 residues. V lost 2 bases to trimming and J lost 6 bases; unmatched junction nucleotides: 6. Germline CDR1 reads MNHEY; CDR2 reads SVGEGT.